Each of the 21 T cell receptor beta chains below was sequenced from the same sample in a study of T-cell memory formation after mild COVID-19. TCRdb analysed the 5' RACE reads with MiXCR anew, one entry per CDR3 protein. The data show hundreds of thousands of distinct CDR3 sequences, approximately 19% seen once. Sequenced: PBMCs or a T cell subset sorted from them (not recorded which). All receptors come from an adult woman who had mild COVID-19 (a few samples of this study predate the infection). Cell type and time point are not known.

The V and J genes are TRBV5-1 and TRBJ1-1; D gene uncertain. V lost 0 bases and J lost 4, with 10 bases in between. This CDR3 region has 14 residues. Per the germline V gene, CDR1 is SGHRS and CDR2 is YFSETQ. The CDR3 loop is CASSLAAASTEAFF. CDR3 DNA: TGCGCCAGCAGCTTGGCAGCGGCCAGCACTGAAGCTTTCTTT.

This clonotype was counted a few times. The V and J genes are TRBV11-1 and TRBJ2-1, with 8 nucleotides matching TRBD1. V dropped 4 bases and J dropped 3; count of bases not matched to a gene: 8. Germline CDR1 is SGHAT and CDR2 is FQDESV (reference sequence). The CDR3 has 16 residues. The CDR3 loop is CASSSPTGEDYNEQFF. The DNA for the CDR3 is TGTGCCAGCAGCTCCCCGACAGGGGAGGACTACAATGAGCAGTTCTTC.

DNA of the CDR3: TGTGCCAGCAGCTCCCTAGCGGGCGCCGACTACAATGAGCAGTTCTTC. Amino acid sequence: CASSSLAGADYNEQFF. The chain joins TRBV9 to TRBJ2-1; 8 nucleotides align to TRBD2. V dropped 4 bases and J dropped 3; count of bases not matched to a gene: 9. The CDR3 loop spans 16 amino acids. Germline V lookup: CDR1 SGDLS, CDR2 YYNGEE.

This clonotype was counted a few times. The chain links TRBV10-2 to TRBJ2-7; D remains ambiguous. Between the trimmed V and J ends, which lost 3 bases and 6 bases, there was a span of 6 bases. The CDR3 runs 11 residues. Germline CDR1 WSHSY, CDR2 SAAADI. CDR3 in amino acids: CASSDLSEQYF. For the CDR3, the DNA is TGCGCCAGCAGTGATCTGAGCGAGCAGTACTTC.

This clonotype was found a few times. The rearrangement links TRBV7-9 to TRBJ2-7; 7 bases match TRBD2. Germline V gene sequence: CDR1 SEHNR, CDR2 FQNEAQ (reference sequence). The CDR3 is made up of 14 amino acids. V lost 3 bases, J lost 3 bases, and 5 bases stayed unmatched. As DNA, the CDR3 is TGTGCCAGCAGCTTCGCGGGAGAAAGCTACGAGCAGTACTTC. Residues: CASSFAGESYEQYF.

V and J are TRBV12-3 or TRBV12-4 and TRBJ2-5; TRBD2 is a possible D gene (5 bases). Trimming removed 0 bases from V and 1 base from J, with 9 bases in between. There are 15 residues in the CDR3. The CDR3: CASSLARRGQETQYF. DNA for the CDR3: TGTGCCAGCAGTTTAGCGCGTCGGGGCCAAGAGACCCAGTACTTC.

This clonotype has just a few counts. The chain carries TRBV5-1 and TRBJ2-5; the match to TRBD1 covers 7 bases. The CDR3 has 13 residues. Losses at the gene ends were 8 bases for V and 5 bases for J; bases not matched to a gene: 9. Germline V CDR1 and CDR2: SGHRS, YFSETQ. Here the CDR3 reads CASSGTAKETQYF. The CDR3 DNA reads TGCGCCAGTTCCGGGACAGCCAAGGAGACCCAGTACTTC.

This clonotype appeared a few times. The rearrangement links TRBV9 to TRBJ2-3; TRBD2 agrees at 11 bases. This CDR3 is 16 amino acids long. Per the germline V gene, CDR1 is SGDLS and CDR2 is YYNGEE. The junction had 7 bases not matched to a gene; V was cut back by 1 base and J by 6 bases. The CDR3 DNA follows: TGTGCCAGCAGCGTAAGACGTAGCGGGGGGGCGGATACGCAGTATTTT. Protein: CASSVRRSGGADTQYF.

This rearrangement joins TRBV5-1 to TRBJ2-5, with 9 bases that match TRBD1. The germline gives CDR1 SGHRS, CDR2 YFSETQ. V trimming: 4 bases; J trimming: 0 bases; junction bases outside the gene matches: 10. CDR3 length: 17 residues. CDR3 nucleotide sequence: TGCGCCAGCAGCCCGGGACAGGGAGGAGGGTACCAAGAGACCCAGTACTTC. Protein sequence: CASSPGQGGGYQETQYF.

The chain has TRBV4-1 and TRBJ2-6; TRBD1 might be the D (6 bases). The germline CDR1 and CDR2 sequences are MGHRA and YSYEKL. V was trimmed by 7 bases and J by 0 bases, leaving 19 bases between them. The CDR3 runs to 18 residues. In DNA form, the CDR3 reads TGCGCCAGCAATAGGGGTCCACAGGGTAACTCTGGGGCCAACGTCCTGACTTTC. Translation gives CASNRGPQGNSGANVLTF.

V usage is TRBV7-9 and J usage is TRBJ2-5, with D tentatively TRBD1 (6 bases). The CDR3 is 15 residues long. In germline, CDR1 is SEHNR, CDR2 FQNEAQ (reference sequence). Trimming cost V 2 bases and J 5 bases, with 15 bases left between them. CDR3 coding DNA: TGTGCCAGCAGCTTAAGGCAGGGGTTTGGGGAGACCCAGTACTTC. Amino acid sequence: CASSLRQGFGETQYF.

The genes are TRBV29-1 and TRBJ2-3; 9 nucleotides line up with TRBD2. The V gene's germline CDR1 is SQVTM and CDR2 ANQGSEA. The CDR3 sequence is 15 residues long. Trimming at V came to 3 bases and at J to 5 bases, leaving 9 bases not matched to a gene. CDR3 in DNA: TGCAGCGTTGAGCTCCAGCGGGGGGAGGTAGATACGCAGTATTTT. This translates into CSVELQRGEVDTQYF.

A few counts support this clonotype. The genes are TRBV7-9 and TRBJ1-4; 7 nucleotides align to TRBD1. With V trimmed by 5 bases and J by 2 bases, 14 bases remained unmatched. The CDR3 has 18 amino acids. Germline assignment: CDR1 SEHNR and CDR2 FQNEAQ (reference sequence). The CDR3 reads CASSIRQGTTWTNEKLFF. The CDR3, as DNA: TGTGCCAGCAGCATCCGACAGGGAACTACATGGACTAATGAAAAACTGTTTTTT.

The chain couples TRBV12-3 or TRBV12-4 to TRBJ1-2; no reliable D call. This CDR3 spans 12 amino acids. Trimming cost V 6 bases and J 3 bases, with 8 bases left between them. CDR3 sequence reads: CASSDGYYGYTF. CDR3 DNA sequence: TGTGCCAGCAGCGACGGATACTATGGCTACACCTTC.

This chain connects TRBV20-1 to TRBJ2-7; TRBD2 matches 8 bases. Germline loops: CDR1 DFQATT, CDR2 SNEGSKA (reference sequence). V was pared by 3 bases and J by 1 base, with 2 bases of the junction left unmatched. CDR3 length: 13 amino acids. CDR3 loop: CSARIAGSYEQYF. The CDR3 bases are TGCAGTGCTAGGATAGCGGGATCCTACGAGCAGTACTTC.

The gene calls are TRBV10-3 and TRBJ2-5, with 8 bases identical to TRBD2. V dropped 4 bases and J dropped 1; count of bases not matched to a gene: 5. Germline CDR1 reads ENHRY; CDR2 reads SYGVKD. This CDR3 is built from 15 residues. CDR3 bases: TGTGCCATCAGTGCAGCGGGGGCCTCCCAAGAGACCCAGTACTTC. The encoded protein is CAISAAGASQETQYF.

V is TRBV20-1 and J is TRBJ2-3, with D uncertain. Per the germline V gene, CDR1 is DFQATT and CDR2 is SNEGSKA (reference sequence). V gave up 1 base and J gave up 2 bases, with 7 bases separating them. The CDR3 consists of 13 residues. CDR3 nucleotides: TGCAGTGCTAGAGGTCCGACCACAGATACGCAGTATTTT. It yields the protein CSARGPTTDTQYF.

This chain links TRBV6-2 or TRBV6-3 with TRBJ2-3; 8 nucleotides match TRBD2. This CDR3 has 16 amino acids. Per germline, CDR1 MNHEY and CDR2 SVGEGT. V trimming: 2 bases; J trimming: 5 bases; junction bases outside the gene matches: 9. The CDR3 loop reads CASSYPSGGPGDTQYF. The CDR3 DNA reads TGTGCCAGCAGTTACCCCTCGGGGGGGCCCGGAGATACGCAGTATTTT.

The chain carries TRBV24-1 and TRBJ2-1, with D possibly TRBD2 on 5 matching bases. Trimming shortened V by 7 bases and J by 8 bases, and 17 bases separated the two germline ends. There are 14 residues in the CDR3. CDR1 KGHDR and CDR2 SFDVKD come from the germline V gene. The CDR3 reads CATRDPGLSDEQFF. DNA for the CDR3: TGTGCCACCAGGGACCCGGGGTTGTCGGATGAGCAGTTCTTC.

The rearrangement uses TRBV12-3 or TRBV12-4 and TRBJ1-2, with D maybe TRBD1 (6 bases). With 10 bases removed from V and 4 bases from J, the gap between germline ends came to 10 bases. This CDR3 comprises 11 residues. CDR3 coding DNA: TGTGCCATGTCGGACAGCTATGGCTACACCTTC. The encoded protein is CAMSDSYGYTF.

This clonotype appeared a few times. The V gene is TRBV24-1, the J gene TRBJ2-1, with 7 bases fitting TRBD2. In germline, CDR1 is KGHDR, CDR2 SFDVKD. The CDR3 consists of 20 residues. V trimming: 8 bases; J trimming: 5 bases; junction bases outside the gene matches: 26. The CDR3 region has the DNA TGTGCCACCACCGCCTCGGGGGGTACTAGTCCCCAAGGGACGAACAATGAGCAGTTCTTC. Protein: CATTASGGTSPQGTNNEQFF.